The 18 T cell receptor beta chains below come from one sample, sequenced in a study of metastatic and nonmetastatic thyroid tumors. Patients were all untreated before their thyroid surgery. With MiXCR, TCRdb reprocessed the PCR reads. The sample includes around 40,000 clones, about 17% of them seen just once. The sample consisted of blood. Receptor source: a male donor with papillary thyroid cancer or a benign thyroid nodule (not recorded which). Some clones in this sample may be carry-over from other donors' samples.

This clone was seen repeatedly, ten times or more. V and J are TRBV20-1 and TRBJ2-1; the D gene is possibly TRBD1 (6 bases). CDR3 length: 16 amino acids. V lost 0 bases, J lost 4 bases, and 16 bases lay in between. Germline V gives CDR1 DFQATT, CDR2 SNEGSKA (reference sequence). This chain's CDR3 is CSARDWNRVVYNEQFF. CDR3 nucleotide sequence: TGCAGTGCTAGAGATTGGAACAGGGTGGTATACAATGAGCAGTTCTTC.

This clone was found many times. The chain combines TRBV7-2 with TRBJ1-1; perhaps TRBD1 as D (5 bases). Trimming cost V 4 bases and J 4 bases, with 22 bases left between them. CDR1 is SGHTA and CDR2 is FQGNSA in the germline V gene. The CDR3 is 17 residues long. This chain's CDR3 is CASSSRQRASQSTEAFF. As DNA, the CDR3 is TGTGCCAGCAGCTCGAGACAGAGAGCCAGTCAGAGCACTGAAGCTTTCTTT.

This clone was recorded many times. The CDR3 nucleotides read TGTGCCACCAGTGATGGGAACGAGCAGTTCTTC. Translation gives CATSDGNEQFF. The chain is built from TRBV24-1 and TRBJ2-1; D gene unclear. The CDR3 totals 11 residues. In germline, CDR1 is KGHDR, CDR2 SFDVKD. V was cut by 3 bases and J by 10 bases, with 6 bases left in between.

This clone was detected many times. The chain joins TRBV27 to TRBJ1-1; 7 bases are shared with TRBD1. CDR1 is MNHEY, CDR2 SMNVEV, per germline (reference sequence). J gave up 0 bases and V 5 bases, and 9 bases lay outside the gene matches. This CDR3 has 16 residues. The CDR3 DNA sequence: TGTGCCAGCAGTCCTCGGACAGGTACTATGAACACTGAAGCTTTCTTT. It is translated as CASSPRTGTMNTEAFF.

DNA of the CDR3: TGTGCCAGCAGCTTATGGCAGTATGCAGAGCAGTACTTC. Translating it yields CASSLWQYAEQYF. V usage is TRBV11-3 and J usage is TRBJ2-7; D remains ambiguous. CDR3 length: 13 residues. CDR1 is SGHNT and CDR2 is YENEEA in the germline V gene. V was shortened by 2 bases and J by 7 bases, with 12 bases between the two germline ends.

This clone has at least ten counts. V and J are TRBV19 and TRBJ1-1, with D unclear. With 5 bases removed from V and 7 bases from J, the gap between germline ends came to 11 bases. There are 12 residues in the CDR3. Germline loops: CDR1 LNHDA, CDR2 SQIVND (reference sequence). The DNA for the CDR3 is TGTGCCAGTAGTCAAAGAACCTATGAAGCTTTCTTT. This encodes CASSQRTYEAFF.

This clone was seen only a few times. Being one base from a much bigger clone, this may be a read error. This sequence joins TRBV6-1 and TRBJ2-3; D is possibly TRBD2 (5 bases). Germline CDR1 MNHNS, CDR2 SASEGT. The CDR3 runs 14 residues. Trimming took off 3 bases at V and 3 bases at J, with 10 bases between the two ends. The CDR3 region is CASSDPWETDTQYF. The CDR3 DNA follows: TGTGCCAGCAGTGACCCGTGGGAGACAGATACGCAGTATTTT.

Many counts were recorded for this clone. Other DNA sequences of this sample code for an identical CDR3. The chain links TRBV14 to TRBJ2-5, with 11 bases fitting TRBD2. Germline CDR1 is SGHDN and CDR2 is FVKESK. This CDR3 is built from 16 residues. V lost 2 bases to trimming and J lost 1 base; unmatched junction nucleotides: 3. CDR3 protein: CASSQTGTSGQETQYF. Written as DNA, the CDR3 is TGTGCCAGCAGCCAAACCGGGACTAGCGGCCAAGAGACCCAGTACTTC.

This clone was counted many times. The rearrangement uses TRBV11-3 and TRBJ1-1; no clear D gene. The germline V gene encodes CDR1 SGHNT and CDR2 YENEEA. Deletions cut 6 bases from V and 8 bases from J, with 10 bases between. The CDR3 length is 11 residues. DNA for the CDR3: TGTGCCAGCAGTTCTTTTCTCGAAGCTTTCTTT. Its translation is CASSSFLEAFF.

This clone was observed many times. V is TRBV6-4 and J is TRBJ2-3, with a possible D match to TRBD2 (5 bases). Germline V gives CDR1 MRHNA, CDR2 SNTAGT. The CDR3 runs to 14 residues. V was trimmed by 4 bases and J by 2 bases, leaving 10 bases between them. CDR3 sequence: CASSAGELTDTQYF. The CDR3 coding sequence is TGTGCCAGCAGTGCCGGGGAGCTCACAGATACGCAGTATTTT.

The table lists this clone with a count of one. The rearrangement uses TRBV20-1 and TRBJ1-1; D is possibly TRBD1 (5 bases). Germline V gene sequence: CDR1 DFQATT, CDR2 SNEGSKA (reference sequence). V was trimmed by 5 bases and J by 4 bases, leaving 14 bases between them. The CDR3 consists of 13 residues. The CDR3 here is CSALPGCATEAFF. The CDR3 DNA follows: TGCAGTGCTTTACCAGGGTGTGCCACTGAAGCTTTCTTT.

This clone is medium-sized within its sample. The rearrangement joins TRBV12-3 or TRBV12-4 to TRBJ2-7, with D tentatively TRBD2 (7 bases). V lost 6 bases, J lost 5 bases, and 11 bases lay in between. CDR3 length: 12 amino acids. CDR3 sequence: CASSKGGNEQYF. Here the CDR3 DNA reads TGTGCCAGCAGCAAGGGGGGGAACGAGCAGTACTTC.

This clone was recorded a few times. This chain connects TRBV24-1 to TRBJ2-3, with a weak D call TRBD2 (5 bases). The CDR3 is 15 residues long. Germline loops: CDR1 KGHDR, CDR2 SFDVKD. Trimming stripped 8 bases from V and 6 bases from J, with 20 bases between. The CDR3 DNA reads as TGTGCCACCATTCAGATCCGGGTAGGCGGGGATACGCAGTATTTT. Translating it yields CATIQIRVGGDTQYF.

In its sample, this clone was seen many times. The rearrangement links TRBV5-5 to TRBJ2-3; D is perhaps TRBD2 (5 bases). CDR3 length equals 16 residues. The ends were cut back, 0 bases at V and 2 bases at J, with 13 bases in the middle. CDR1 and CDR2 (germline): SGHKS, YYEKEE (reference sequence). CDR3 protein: CASSLARSGITDTQYF. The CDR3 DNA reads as TGTGCCAGCAGCTTGGCCAGGAGCGGAATCACAGATACGCAGTATTTT.

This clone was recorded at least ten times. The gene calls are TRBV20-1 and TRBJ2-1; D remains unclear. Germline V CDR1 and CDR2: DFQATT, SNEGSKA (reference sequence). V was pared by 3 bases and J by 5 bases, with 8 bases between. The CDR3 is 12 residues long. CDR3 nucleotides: TGCAGTGCTAGGACCATGAACAATGAGCAGTTCTTC. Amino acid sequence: CSARTMNNEQFF.

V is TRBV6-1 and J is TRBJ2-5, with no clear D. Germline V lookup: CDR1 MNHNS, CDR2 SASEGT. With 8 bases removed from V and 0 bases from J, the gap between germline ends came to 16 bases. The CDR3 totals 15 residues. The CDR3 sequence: CASGGDGSDQETQYF. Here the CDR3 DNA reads TGTGCCAGCGGCGGTGATGGCAGTGACCAAGAGACCCAGTACTTC.

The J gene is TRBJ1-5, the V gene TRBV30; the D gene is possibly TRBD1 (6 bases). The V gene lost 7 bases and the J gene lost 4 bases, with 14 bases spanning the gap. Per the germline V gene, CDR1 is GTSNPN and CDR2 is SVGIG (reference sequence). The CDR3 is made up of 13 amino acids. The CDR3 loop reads CASQGGGNQPQHF. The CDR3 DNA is TGTGCCTCCCAAGGAGGGGGAAATCAGCCCCAGCATTTT.

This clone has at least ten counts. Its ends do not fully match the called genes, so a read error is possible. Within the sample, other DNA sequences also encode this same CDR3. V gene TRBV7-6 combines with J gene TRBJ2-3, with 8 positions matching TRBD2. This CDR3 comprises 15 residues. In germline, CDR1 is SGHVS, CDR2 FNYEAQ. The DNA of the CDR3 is TGTGCTAGCAGCTTAAGTGCGGGAGGCACAAATACGCAGTATTTT. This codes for CASSLSAGGTNTQYF.